The next 30 T cell receptor beta chains were all read from a single sample in a study of cytomegalovirus exposure and HLA in healthy donors. Primers: 60 Vbeta forward and 13 Jbeta reverse. Using immunoSEQ multiplex PCR, the repertoire was profiled, and TCRdb retains in-frame clones only, with some absent. The sample carries about 140,000 clones, roughly 79% recorded once. The specimen was PBMCs. These receptors were collected from a woman in her forties in good health and CMV-seronegative.

This sequence joins TRBV5-1 and TRBJ2-1; a possible D gene is TRBD2 (7 bases). Germline V lookup: CDR1 SGHRS, CDR2 YFSETQ. V was pared by 6 bases and J by 5 bases, with 33 bases between. The CDR3 has 20 residues. The CDR3: CASKEGFYGGPGGVHNEQFF. In nucleotides, the CDR3 is TGCGCCAGCAAGGAGGGGTTTTACGGGGGGCCGGGAGGTGTACACAATGAGCAGTTCTTC. Full variable domain (rest looked up from reference TRBV5-1 and TRBJ2-1): KAGVTQTPRYLIKTRGQQVTLSCSPISGHRSVSWYQQTPGQGLQFLFEYFSETQRNKGNFPGRFSGRQFSNSRSEMNVSTLELGDSALYLCASKEGFYGGPGGVHNEQFFGPGTRLTVL.

The chain links TRBV28 to TRBJ2-2; weak D call: TRBD2 (5 bases). The CDR3 covers 15 residues. Germline V gene data show CDR1 as MDHEN and CDR2 as SYDVKM. The ends were cut back, 6 bases at V and 3 bases at J, with 14 bases in the middle. This CDR3 reads CASRVTERYTGELFF. Written as DNA, the CDR3 is TGTGCCAGCAGAGTCACCGAGCGGTACACCGGGGAGCTGTTTTTT. The complete variable domain, with remaining parts taken from reference TRBV28 and TRBJ2-2, reads DVKVTQSSRYLVKRTGEKVFLECVQDMDHENMFWYRQDPGLGLRLIYFSYDVKMKEKGDIPEGYSVSREKKERFSLILESASTNQTSMYLCASRVTERYTGELFFGEGSRLTVL.

V is TRBV9 and J is TRBJ1-3, with D possibly being TRBD1 (5 bases). In germline, CDR1 is SGDLS, CDR2 YYNGEE. CDR3 size: 16 residues. Trimming removed 2 bases from V and 0 bases from J, with 12 bases in between. CDR3 nucleotide sequence: TGTGCCAGCAGCGTTGGGGGGTTGAGCTCTGGAAACACCATATATTTT. Translating gives CASSVGGLSSGNTIYF. Together with reference TRBV9 and TRBJ1-3, the CDR3 gives the full variable domain: DSGVTQTPKHLITATGQRVTLRCSPRSGDLSVYWYQQSLDQGLQFLIQYYNGEERAKGNILERFSAQQFPDLHSELNLSSLELGDSALYFCASSVGGLSSGNTIYFGEGSWLTVV.

V usage is TRBV5-1 and J usage is TRBJ2-3; TRBD1 matches at 7 bases. This CDR3 comprises 14 residues. V dropped 3 bases and J dropped 1; count of bases not matched to a gene: 2. Germline CDR1 reads SGHRS; CDR2 reads YFSETQ. CDR3 in amino acids: CASSSGQGTDTQYF. Here the CDR3 DNA reads TGCGCCAGCAGCTCTGGACAGGGCACAGATACGCAGTATTTT.

This rearrangement joins TRBV19 to TRBJ1-1; D remains unclear. The CDR3 covers 18 residues. Germline V gives CDR1 LNHDA, CDR2 SQIVND (reference sequence). Between the trimmed V and J ends, which lost 0 bases and 1 base, there was a span of 18 bases. CDR3 nucleotides: TGTGCCAGTAGTATAGATCTTGTTCTTCGAGGGCCGAACACTGAAGCTTTCTTT. Translated: CASSIDLVLRGPNTEAFF.

This chain uses TRBV4-2 with TRBJ2-2, with TRBD2 identical over 10 bases. Germline V gene data show CDR1 as LGHNA and CDR2 as YNFKEQ. V shed 4 bases, J shed 5 bases, and the junction held 10 bases outside the gene matches. CDR3 size: 17 residues. CDR3 nucleotide sequence: TGTGCCAGCAGCCTCGGACTAGCGGAGAAGAGAACCGGGGAGCTGTTTTTT. Amino acids: CASSLGLAEKRTGELFF.

The CDR3 sequence: CASSQGQGIGGYTF. The CDR3 DNA follows: TGTGCCAGCAGCCAGGGACAGGGGATTGGGGGCTACACCTTC. The V call is TRBV7-9, the J call TRBJ1-2; 10 nucleotides match TRBD1. CDR3 size: 14 residues. CDR1 and CDR2 from the germline V gene are SEHNR and FQNEAQ (reference sequence). With 5 bases clipped from V and 8 bases from J, the junction kept 8 bases outside the gene matches. The full variable domain, its missing parts supplied by reference TRBV7-9 and TRBJ1-2, is DTGVSQNPRHKITKRGQNVTFRCDPISEHNRLYWYRQTLGQGPEFLTYFQNEAQLEKSRLLSDRFSAERPKGSFSTLEIQRTEQGDSAMYLCASSQGQGIGGYTFGSGTRLTVV.

The V call is TRBV9, the J call TRBJ1-2, with D possibly being TRBD1 (5 bases). CDR3 length: 14 residues. From germline, CDR1 is SGDLS and CDR2 YYNGEE. The V end lost 4 bases, the J end lost 7 bases, and 17 bases lay between the germline ends. Here the CDR3 reads CASSTIGGEGGYTF. CDR3 in DNA: TGTGCCAGCAGCACCATAGGAGGGGAAGGTGGCTACACCTTC.

V usage is TRBV19 and J usage is TRBJ1-5; no firm D call. Trimming removed 4 bases from V and 0 bases from J, with 10 bases in between. CDR1 is LNHDA, CDR2 SQIVND, per germline (reference sequence). The CDR3 sequence is 15 residues long. The CDR3 DNA follows: TGTGCCAGTAGTACTGTCACATATAGCAATCAGCCCCAGCATTTT. Translating gives CASSTVTYSNQPQHF.

This clone was counted only a few times. The chain uses TRBV27 and TRBJ2-1, with D perhaps matching TRBD2 (5 bases). The CDR3 has 14 residues. The V gene's germline CDR1 is MNHEY and CDR2 SMNVEV (reference sequence). V shed 2 bases and J shed 7 bases, with 12 bases lying between them. The CDR3, as DNA: TGTGCCAGCAGTTTAATGGACTCGCAAAATGAGCAGTTCTTC. It specifies CASSLMDSQNEQFF.

This clone was detected only a few times. The chain couples TRBV28 to TRBJ2-7; 8 bases fit TRBD2. Looked up from germline, CDR1 is MDHEN and CDR2 is SYDVKM. The CDR3 loop spans 16 amino acids. V shed 3 bases, J shed 3 bases, and the junction held 10 bases outside the gene matches. The DNA for the CDR3 is TGTGCCAGCAGTTTTGGTGGTAGCGGGAAATACTACGAGCAGTACTTC. This codes for CASSFGGSGKYYEQYF. The whole variable domain, remainder taken from reference TRBV28 and TRBJ2-7, is DVKVTQSSRYLVKRTGEKVFLECVQDMDHENMFWYRQDPGLGLRLIYFSYDVKMKEKGDIPEGYSVSREKKERFSLILESASTNQTSMYLCASSFGGSGKYYEQYFGPGTRLTVT.

This clone has a handful of counts. V and J are TRBV4-3 and TRBJ1-2; tentatively, D is TRBD1 (6 bases). Looked up from germline, CDR1 is LGHNA and CDR2 is YSLEER. Trimming pared 0 bases from V and 8 bases from J, leaving 16 bases between. This CDR3 has 15 residues. CDR3 nucleotide sequence: TGCGCCAGCAGCCAAGATAGGGGCAGGGGAAGCGGCTACACCTTC. This gives the protein CASSQDRGRGSGYTF.

A remark on this clone: Within the sample, other DNA sequences also encode this same CDR3. The chain employs TRBV6-5 and TRBJ1-1; D perhaps matches TRBD1 (6 bases). Germline-derived CDR1 and CDR2 are MNHEY and SVGAGI. CDR3 length: 16 amino acids. V lost 0 bases and J 0 bases, leaving 11 bases between the germline ends. The CDR3 is CASSYSRDRMNTEAFF. The DNA of the CDR3 is TGTGCCAGCAGTTACTCTCGAGACAGGATGAACACTGAAGCTTTCTTT.

The chain carries TRBV7-2 and TRBJ2-7; D gene uncertain. Looked up from germline, CDR1 is SGHTA and CDR2 is FQGNSA. Trimming shortened V by 4 bases and J by 2 bases, and 9 bases separated the two germline ends. This CDR3 is built from 13 residues. The CDR3 is CASSSLAAYEQYF. Written as DNA, the CDR3 is TGTGCCAGCAGCTCACTCGCGGCCTACGAGCAGTACTTC.

The chain employs TRBV27 and TRBJ1-1, with D uncertain. The germline V and J ends were trimmed by 0 bases and 5 bases, with 7 bases remaining between them. The CDR3 sequence is 13 residues long. Germline CDR1 is MNHEY and CDR2 is SMNVEV (reference sequence). CDR3 DNA: TGTGCCAGCAGTTTATCAGGGAGGACTGAAGCTTTCTTT. Translation gives CASSLSGRTEAFF.

This clone appeared once. The V call is TRBV7-9, the J call TRBJ1-2, with TRBD1 as a possible D gene (6 bases). CDR3 length equals 14 residues. Germline V gives CDR1 SEHNR, CDR2 FQNEAQ (reference sequence). V shed 6 bases and J shed 2 bases, with 13 bases lying between them. CDR3 amino acids: CASRGWDNNYGYTF. CDR3 nucleotide sequence: TGTGCCAGCAGGGGTTGGGACAACAACTATGGCTACACCTTC. The full variable domain, in which reference TRBV7-9 and TRBJ1-2 provide the parts outside the CDR3, is DTGVSQNPRHKITKRGQNVTFRCDPISEHNRLYWYRQTLGQGPEFLTYFQNEAQLEKSRLLSDRFSAERPKGSFSTLEIQRTEQGDSAMYLCASRGWDNNYGYTFGSGTRLTVV.

This clone was seen only once. The rearrangement links TRBV19 to TRBJ1-4; 8 nucleotides agree with TRBD1. CDR3 size: 13 residues. Per the germline V gene, CDR1 is LNHDA and CDR2 is SQIVND (reference sequence). V trimming: 7 bases; J trimming: 3 bases; junction bases outside the gene matches: 1. For the CDR3, the DNA is TGTGCCAGTATGACAGGGGCTAATGAAAAACTGTTTTTT. Protein sequence: CASMTGANEKLFF.

The V gene is TRBV4-2, the J gene TRBJ1-5, with D maybe TRBD1 (6 bases). V was pared by 0 bases and J by 3 bases, with 12 bases between. The CDR3 loop spans 16 amino acids. Germline V lookup: CDR1 LGHNA, CDR2 YNFKEQ. CDR3 bases: TGTGCCAGCAGCCAAGACCGGGGGGCGTTCAATCAGCCCCAGCATTTT. Its translation is CASSQDRGAFNQPQHF.

The rearrangement joins TRBV27 to TRBJ1-1; D ambiguous. Germline V gives CDR1 MNHEY, CDR2 SMNVEV (reference sequence). V was pared by 11 bases and J by 0 bases, with 7 bases between. There are 11 residues in the CDR3. The CDR3 DNA reads as TGTGCCGGAACAGTGAACACTGAAGCTTTCTTT. It encodes CAGTVNTEAFF.

This clone was found once. The chain links TRBV6-6 to TRBJ1-2; D is perhaps TRBD1 (5 bases). The CDR3 consists of 13 residues. Trimming took off 2 bases at V and 5 bases at J, with 9 bases between the two ends. Germline V gene sequence: CDR1 MNHNY, CDR2 SVGAGI (reference sequence). CDR3 nucleotides: TGTGCCAGCAGTTACGGGGCTTTGTATGGCTACACCTTC. Its translation: CASSYGALYGYTF.

V gene TRBV5-1 combines with J gene TRBJ2-2, with a weak D call TRBD1 (6 bases). Germline-derived CDR1 and CDR2 are SGHRS and YFSETQ. The CDR3 is 15 residues long. V gave up 4 bases and J gave up 1 base, with 11 bases separating them. As DNA, the CDR3 is TGCGCCAGCAGCAGGCAGGGGATGAACACCGGGGAGCTGTTTTTT. Residues: CASSRQGMNTGELFF. The variable domain in full, completed from reference TRBV5-1 and TRBJ2-2, reads KAGVTQTPRYLIKTRGQQVTLSCSPISGHRSVSWYQQTPGQGLQFLFEYFSETQRNKGNFPGRFSGRQFSNSRSEMNVSTLELGDSALYLCASSRQGMNTGELFFGEGSRLTVL.

This clone was counted a few times. The V gene is TRBV4-2, the J gene TRBJ2-7, with 7 bases matching TRBD2. This CDR3 is built from 16 residues. Per germline, CDR1 LGHNA and CDR2 YNFKEQ. Unmatched junction bases numbered 8, after V lost 0 bases and J lost 3 bases. CDR3 nucleotide sequence: TGTGCCAGCAGCCAAGATATCAGCGGGATGGACTACGAGCAGTACTTC. Protein sequence: CASSQDISGMDYEQYF.

V and J are TRBV5-8 and TRBJ1-1; D gene uncertain. The germline V and J ends were trimmed by 6 bases and 4 bases, with 13 bases remaining between them. The CDR3 consists of 13 residues. Germline V lookup: CDR1 SGHTS, CDR2 YDEGEE. Here the CDR3 DNA reads TGTGCCAGCAACCCAGGCCTACCCACTGAAGCTTTCTTT. Translation: CASNPGLPTEAFF.

The chain combines TRBV7-8 with TRBJ2-7; 13 bases line up with TRBD2. The CDR3 has 16 amino acids. The J segment lost 2 bases and the V segment lost 2 bases, leaving 3 bases of the junction unmatched. The V gene's germline CDR1 is SGHVS and CDR2 FQNEAQ. CDR3 protein: CASSLIGLAGAYEQYF. CDR3 sequence (DNA): TGTGCCAGCAGCTTAATCGGACTAGCGGGAGCCTACGAGCAGTACTTC.

This clone appeared once. This chain connects TRBV9 to TRBJ1-1; no reliable D call. Germline CDR1 and CDR2: SGDLS and YYNGEE. V lost 7 bases and J 0 bases, leaving 10 bases between the germline ends. The CDR3 has 13 residues. CDR3 bases: TGTGCCAGCTCGTACAGCATGAACACTGAAGCTTTCTTT. Translating gives CASSYSMNTEAFF.

The rearrangement links TRBV28 to TRBJ2-1; 11 bases fit TRBD2. Looked up from germline, CDR1 is MDHEN and CDR2 is SYDVKM. Germline trimming cut 5 bases from V and 5 bases from J; bases unmatched to any gene: 11. The CDR3 consists of 17 residues. The CDR3 loop reads CASSRLPRLAGHNEQFF. CDR3 sequence (DNA): TGTGCCAGCAGTAGACTTCCGAGACTAGCGGGGCACAATGAGCAGTTCTTC.

The CDR3 sequence: CASSSLDKRELFF. The DNA of the CDR3 is TGTGCCAGCAGTTCCCTGGACAAGCGGGAGCTGTTTTTT. The genes are TRBV27 and TRBJ2-2; D possibly corresponds to TRBD1 (5 bases). The germline V gene has CDR1 MNHEY and CDR2 SMNVEV (reference sequence). V was clipped by 4 bases and J by 9 bases, with 12 bases between them. This CDR3 has 13 residues.

The chain combines TRBV7-2 with TRBJ2-3; the match to TRBD2 covers 14 bases. Trimming at V came to 3 bases and at J to 7 bases, leaving 6 bases not matched to a gene. Per the germline V gene, CDR1 is SGHTA and CDR2 is FQGNSA. This CDR3 contains 16 residues. The CDR3 loop is CASSLAGLAGAHTQYF. The CDR3 nucleotides read TGTGCCAGCAGCTTGGCGGGACTAGCGGGAGCACATACGCAGTATTTT.

This chain connects TRBV11-3 to TRBJ2-3; 8 positions match TRBD1. This CDR3 comprises 14 residues. The V gene's germline CDR1 is SGHNT and CDR2 YENEEA. V shed 4 bases and J 3 bases; nucleotides not matched to a gene: 3. The CDR3 DNA reads as TGTGCCAGCAGCTCAGGGGGCTCTACAGATACGCAGTATTTT. Protein: CASSSGGSTDTQYF.

The gene calls are TRBV18 and TRBJ1-5; 7 bases map to TRBD1. The CDR3 runs 16 residues. Germline trimming cut 3 bases from V and 0 bases from J; bases unmatched to any gene: 5. The V gene's germline CDR1 is KGHSH and CDR2 LQKENI. CDR3 nucleotides: TGTGCCAGCTCACCGGGACAGATCTATAGCAATCAGCCCCAGCATTTT. Its protein product is CASSPGQIYSNQPQHF. The full variable domain, with the rest looked up from reference TRBV18 and TRBJ1-5, is NAGVMQNPRHLVRRRGQEARLRCSPMKGHSHVYWYRQLPEEGLKFMVYLQKENIIDESGMPKERFSAEFPKEGPSILRIQQVVRGDSAAYFCASSPGQIYSNQPQHFGDGTRLSIL.